Listed below are T cell receptor beta chains from one sample, sequenced in a study of T-cell memory formation after mild COVID-19. TCRdb recomputed calls from the 5' RACE reads with MiXCR, one row per CDR3 protein. Among under 200,000 distinct CDR3 sequences listed, roughly a third were seen once. The sequenced sample consisted of PBMCs or a T cell subset sorted from them (not recorded which). These receptors all stem from an adult woman who had mild COVID-19 (a few samples of this study predate the infection). Cell type and time point are not known. Both conserved end residues are part of each CDR3. The order of the fields is clone size, J gene, D gene, V gene, CDR3 protein, CDR3 DNA. D genes are given only for firm matches. Only part of the rows carry a size: once, few, many, or a class if the clone is expanded.

size: few; J: TRBJ2-3; D: .; V: TRBV29-1; CDR3: CSVEGGGTDTQYF; DNA: TGCAGCGTTGAAGGGGGGGGCACAGATACGCAGTATTTT
size: .; J: TRBJ1-1; D: .; V: TRBV9; CDR3: CASSPRTYNTEAFF; DNA: TGTGCCAGCAGCCCTCGGACCTACAACACTGAAGCTTTCTTT
size: .; J: TRBJ2-5; D: .; V: TRBV9; CDR3: CASSDPSTATTRETQYF; DNA: TGTGCCAGCAGCGATCCCTCCACTGCGACAACTAGAGAGACCCAGTACTTC
size: few; J: TRBJ1-1; D: .; V: TRBV29-1; CDR3: CSASGTTEAFF; DNA: TGCAGCGCCAGCGGGACCACTGAAGCTTTCTTT
size: few; J: TRBJ2-1; D: .; V: TRBV6-5; CDR3: CASSRSWNKDNEQFF; DNA: TGTGCCAGCAGTCGCTCGTGGAATAAGGACAATGAGCAGTTCTTC
size: few; J: TRBJ2-7; D: TRBD2; V: TRBV12-3/TRBV12-4; CDR3: CASSLREGLAGTYEQYF; DNA: TGTGCCAGCAGTTTACGCGAAGGACTAGCGGGAACCTACGAGCAGTACTTC
size: .; J: TRBJ1-2; D: .; V: TRBV29-1; CDR3: CSGLTGTYGYTF; DNA: TGCAGCGGGCTGACAGGAACCTATGGCTACACCTTC
size: few; J: TRBJ1-1; D: .; V: TRBV29-1; CDR3: CSVVLSARATEAFF; DNA: TGCAGCGTTGTTCTTTCTGCGAGGGCCACTGAAGCTTTCTTT
size: .; J: TRBJ2-7; D: .; V: TRBV7-8; CDR3: CASSSKPLSYEQYF; DNA: TGTGCCAGCAGCTCAAAACCTCTATCCTACGAGCAGTACTTC
size: few; J: TRBJ1-2; D: .; V: TRBV29-1; CDR3: CSVEESRAIGGYTF; DNA: TGCAGCGTTGAAGAATCCAGGGCGATAGGTGGCTACACCTTC
size: few; J: TRBJ1-3; D: .; V: TRBV5-1; CDR3: CASSLGDATGNTIYF; DNA: TGCGCCAGCAGCTTGGGAGATGCGACTGGAAACACCATATATTTT
size: few; J: TRBJ2-3; D: TRBD2; V: TRBV12-3/TRBV12-4; CDR3: CASSLVQASGSTTDTQYF; DNA: TGTGCCAGCAGTTTAGTTCAGGCTAGCGGGAGTACAACAGATACGCAGTATTTT
size: .; J: TRBJ1-2; D: .; V: TRBV7-2; CDR3: CASSLDAGYGYTF; DNA: TGTGCCAGCAGCCTTGACGCAGGGTATGGCTACACCTTC
size: .; J: TRBJ1-2; D: .; V: TRBV18; CDR3: CASSLLQGEQKDGYTF; DNA: TGTGCCAGCTCACTGTTACAGGGCGAACAAAAGGATGGCTACACCTTC
size: .; J: TRBJ1-2; D: .; V: TRBV6-2/TRBV6-3; CDR3: CASSNSEGFTF; DNA: TGTGCCAGCAGCAACTCGGAAGGGTTCACCTTC
size: .; J: TRBJ2-5; D: TRBD2; V: TRBV6-1; CDR3: CASIIAGGETQYF; DNA: TGTGCCAGCATTATAGCGGGGGGGGAGACCCAGTACTTC
size: .; J: TRBJ2-2; D: .; V: TRBV5-1; CDR3: CASSLTQAGELFF; DNA: TGCGCCAGCAGCTTAACTCAGGCCGGGGAGCTGTTTTTT
size: few; J: TRBJ2-7; D: .; V: TRBV25-1; CDR3: CASSDQSSSYEQYF; DNA: TGTGCCAGCAGTGACCAGTCAAGCTCCTACGAGCAGTACTTC
size: .; J: TRBJ1-1; D: .; V: TRBV2; CDR3: CASSVSRANTEAFF; DNA: TGTGCCAGCAGTGTTAGCAGGGCGAACACTGAAGCTTTCTTT
size: .; J: TRBJ1-1; D: TRBD1; V: TRBV3-1; CDR3: CASSQDRVGTFF; DNA: TGTGCCAGCAGCCAGGACAGGGTTGGTACTTTCTTT
size: .; J: TRBJ2-1; D: TRBD2; V: TRBV20-1; CDR3: CSVGGLAAYNEQFF; DNA: TGCAGTGTTGGGGGACTAGCGGCCTACAATGAGCAGTTCTTC
size: .; J: TRBJ2-7; D: TRBD2; V: TRBV12-3/TRBV12-4; CDR3: CASSPQRGHLSEQYF; DNA: TGTGCCAGCAGTCCCCAGCGGGGGCACCTCAGCGAGCAGTACTTC
size: .; J: TRBJ1-2; D: .; V: TRBV29-1; CDR3: CSVGGGKSYGYTF; DNA: TGCAGCGTCGGCGGGGGGAAAAGCTATGGCTACACCTTC
size: few; J: TRBJ2-5; D: TRBD2; V: TRBV7-9; CDR3: CASSLGLAGIETQYF; DNA: TGTGCCAGCAGCTTAGGGTTAGCGGGAATCGAGACCCAGTACTTC
size: few; J: TRBJ2-5; D: TRBD1; V: TRBV18; CDR3: CASSPRDSQETQYF; DNA: TGTGCCAGCTCTCCCCGGGACAGCCAAGAGACCCAGTACTTC
size: few; J: TRBJ2-1; D: .; V: TRBV15; CDR3: CATSRDPGSYNEQFF; DNA: TGTGCCACCAGCAGAGATCCCGGCTCCTACAATGAGCAGTTCTTC
size: .; J: TRBJ2-7; D: .; V: TRBV12-3/TRBV12-4; CDR3: CASSLGGSFYEQYF; DNA: TGTGCCAGCAGTTTAGGGGGCAGCTTCTACGAGCAGTACTTC
size: .; J: TRBJ2-1; D: .; V: TRBV2; CDR3: CASIGRAYNEQFF; DNA: TGTGCCAGCATCGGCAGGGCATACAATGAGCAGTTCTTC
size: .; J: TRBJ2-1; D: .; V: TRBV4-3; CDR3: CASSQVHGYNEQFF; DNA: TGCGCCAGCAGCCAAGTTCACGGATACAATGAGCAGTTCTTC
size: .; J: TRBJ2-7; D: .; V: TRBV30; CDR3: CAWTPLLGVHEQYF; DNA: TGTGCCTGGACCCCGTTGTTAGGGGTCCACGAGCAGTACTTC
size: few; J: TRBJ2-2; D: .; V: TRBV6-5; CDR3: CASSYLDAGELFF; DNA: TGTGCCAGCAGTTACTTGGATGCCGGGGAGCTGTTTTTT
size: .; J: TRBJ1-4; D: .; V: TRBV20-1; CDR3: CSARQGPSTNEKLFF; DNA: TGCAGTGCTAGACAGGGGCCGTCAACTAATGAAAAACTGTTTTTT
size: few; J: TRBJ2-7; D: TRBD2; V: TRBV5-4; CDR3: CASSPPGAGGYEQYF; DNA: TGTGCCAGCAGCCCCCCGGGAGCGGGAGGGTACGAGCAGTACTTC
size: .; J: TRBJ1-4; D: .; V: TRBV14; CDR3: CASSQSRGLRGKLFF; DNA: TGTGCCAGCAGCCAATCCCGCGGGCTCAGAGGAAAACTGTTTTTT
size: few; J: TRBJ1-5; D: .; V: TRBV6-1; CDR3: CASILGKVGNQPQHF; DNA: TGTGCCAGCATTCTAGGGAAGGTCGGCAATCAGCCCCAGCATTTT
size: few; J: TRBJ1-1; D: .; V: TRBV5-6; CDR3: CASSPWLGAMNTEAFF; DNA: TGTGCCAGCAGCCCCTGGTTGGGGGCTATGAACACTGAAGCTTTCTTT
size: .; J: TRBJ2-2; D: TRBD1; V: TRBV5-1; CDR3: CASSLRDRATGELFF; DNA: TGCGCCAGCAGCTTAAGGGACAGGGCGACCGGGGAGCTGTTTTTT
size: few; J: TRBJ2-3; D: .; V: TRBV9; CDR3: CASSVGLLTSTDTQYF; DNA: TGTGCCAGCAGCGTAGGCTTGCTTACTAGCACAGATACGCAGTATTTT
size: .; J: TRBJ1-2; D: .; V: TRBV6-2/TRBV6-3; CDR3: CASSLIARGAPDYGYTF; DNA: TGTGCCAGCAGCCTGATAGCGCGGGGCGCTCCTGACTATGGCTACACCTTC
size: .; J: TRBJ2-1; D: TRBD2; V: TRBV10-3; CDR3: CAISESSAGGRNEQFF; DNA: TGTGCCATCAGTGAGTCAAGTGCGGGAGGGCGGAATGAGCAGTTCTTC
size: few; J: TRBJ1-5; D: .; V: TRBV10-3; CDR3: CAISDTNQPQHF; DNA: TGTGCCATCAGTGATACTAATCAGCCCCAGCATTTT
size: .; J: TRBJ2-1; D: .; V: TRBV4-1; CDR3: CASSPPRTTAYNEQFF; DNA: TGCGCCAGCAGCCCTCCCAGGACTACCGCCTACAATGAGCAGTTCTTC
size: few; J: TRBJ2-3; D: .; V: TRBV7-2; CDR3: CASSWDTRGTQYF; DNA: TGTGCCAGCAGCTGGGACACGAGGGGGACGCAGTATTTT
size: .; J: TRBJ2-3; D: .; V: TRBV10-3; CDR3: CATLRDREGDTQYF; DNA: TGTGCCACCCTACGAGACAGGGAGGGAGATACGCAGTATTTT
size: few; J: TRBJ2-1; D: TRBD2; V: TRBV9; CDR3: CASSRTGGRSRDEQFF; DNA: TGTGCCAGCAGCAGAACGGGGGGGCGATCCCGTGATGAGCAGTTCTTC
size: .; J: TRBJ2-1; D: .; V: TRBV24-1; CDR3: CATSSSGTNEQFF; DNA: TGTGCCACCAGTTCTTCCGGGACCAATGAGCAGTTCTTC
size: few; J: TRBJ1-2; D: TRBD1; V: TRBV29-1; CDR3: CSVLDRGGYTF; DNA: TGCAGCGTCCTTGACAGGGGTGGCTACACCTTC
size: .; J: TRBJ1-6; D: .; V: TRBV20-1; CDR3: CSANTGPYNSPLHF; DNA: TGCAGTGCAAACACAGGGCCCTATAATTCACCCCTCCACTTT
size: .; J: TRBJ2-3; D: TRBD2; V: TRBV3-1; CDR3: CASSDGTSGNTDTQYF; DNA: TGTGCCAGCAGCGATGGGACTAGCGGCAACACAGATACGCAGTATTTT
size: .; J: TRBJ2-7; D: .; V: TRBV10-3; CDR3: CAISAGYAYEQYF; DNA: TGTGCCATCAGTGCGGGGTACGCCTACGAGCAGTACTTC
size: .; J: TRBJ2-5; D: TRBD2; V: TRBV9; CDR3: CASSVAGGPQETQYF; DNA: TGTGCCAGCAGCGTAGCGGGGGGGCCTCAAGAGACCCAGTACTTC